The next 12 T cell receptor beta chains were all read from a single sample in a study of T cell repertoires in cytomegalovirus infection. TCRdb called the reads again in MiXCR, with one record for every CDR3 protein. The sample includes around 250,000 distinct CDR3 sequences, around 15% seen only once; the top ten take roughly 50%. Source material: CD8+ T cells from PBMCs. Receptors originate from a human donor in good health (CMV status not recorded). Some clones in this sample may be carry-over from other donors' samples.

This clonotype turned up a few times. The V gene is TRBV7-9, the J gene TRBJ2-1, with 8 nucleotides matching TRBD1. Losses at the gene ends were 5 bases for V and 6 bases for J; bases not matched to a gene: 6. The CDR3 totals 14 residues. CDR1 is SEHNR, CDR2 FQNEAQ, per germline (reference sequence). DNA for the CDR3: TGTGCCAGCAGCAGGACAGGGCAGGGCAATGAGCAGTTCTTC. It encodes CASSRTGQGNEQFF.

In its sample, this clonotype was seen many times. The chain employs TRBV28 and TRBJ2-1; D is ambiguous. The CDR3 is made up of 12 amino acids. CDR1 MDHEN and CDR2 SYDVKM come from the germline V gene. V lost 5 bases, J lost 8 bases, and 10 bases lay in between. The CDR3 nucleotides read TGTGCCAGCAGTCCGACCCGGGATGAGCAGTTCTTC. Protein: CASSPTRDEQFF. Full variable domain (outside the CDR3, taken from reference TRBV28 and TRBJ2-1): DVKVTQSSRYLVKRTGEKVFLECVQDMDHENMFWYRQDPGLGLRLIYFSYDVKMKEKGDIPEGYSVSREKKERFSLILESASTNQTSMYLCASSPTRDEQFFGPGTRLTVL.

This clonotype was detected ten times or more. The V and J genes are TRBV7-2 and TRBJ2-5, with TRBD2 matching over 7 bases. The CDR3 is 13 residues long. Trimming removed 4 bases from V and 2 bases from J; junction bases left unmatched: 1. Germline CDR1 SGHTA, CDR2 FQGNSA. The CDR3 coding sequence is TGTGCCAGCAGCTCTAGCGGACAAGAGACCCAGTACTTC. This codes for CASSSSGQETQYF.

The rearrangement uses TRBV6-2 or TRBV6-3 and TRBJ2-1, with TRBD2 identical over 8 bases. CDR3 length: 15 amino acids. CDR1 MNHEY and CDR2 SVGEGT come from the germline V gene. V was pared by 6 bases and J by 6 bases, with 10 bases of the junction left unmatched. CDR3 amino acids: CASSPLAGYGNEQFF. Written as DNA, the CDR3 is TGTGCCAGCAGCCCATTAGCGGGGTATGGCAATGAGCAGTTCTTC.

The gene calls are TRBV4-3 and TRBJ1-4; perhaps TRBD1 as D (6 bases). CDR1 is LGHNA, CDR2 YSLEER, per germline. V dropped 4 bases and J dropped 7 bases, with 22 bases sitting between them. CDR3 length: 17 residues. The CDR3 coding sequence is TGCGCCAGCAGCCCCCAGGGTACAGGGTCGATAGGTGAAAAACTGTTTTTT. Translated, it gives CASSPQGTGSIGEKLFF.

This clonotype was found a few times. This chain links TRBV2 with TRBJ2-2; 9 bases map to TRBD1. Trimming cost V 5 bases and J 4 bases; bases outside gene matches: 5. Germline V CDR1 and CDR2: SNHLY, FYNNEI. The CDR3 has 15 amino acids. As DNA, the CDR3 is TGTGCCAGCAGTTGGGGGACAGGGCCCACCGGGGAGCTGTTTTTT. It yields the protein CASSWGTGPTGELFF.

The chain has TRBV29-1 and TRBJ1-2, with D maybe TRBD1 (5 bases). This CDR3 is 12 amino acids long. V lost 0 bases and J lost 8, with 10 bases in between. In germline, CDR1 is SQVTM, CDR2 ANQGSEA. As DNA, the CDR3 is TGCAGCGTTGAAGATAGGGGTGGCGGCTACACCTTC. It codes for CSVEDRGGGYTF.

This clonotype has ten or more counts. V gene TRBV7-6 combines with J gene TRBJ1-1; no firm D call. From germline, CDR1 is SGHVS and CDR2 FNYEAQ. The CDR3 has 12 residues. Trimming took off 2 bases at V and 12 bases at J, with 13 bases between the two ends. The CDR3 region has the DNA TGTGCCAGCAGCTTATATGGCAGTCGACCTTTCTTT. This encodes CASSLYGSRPFF.

This clonotype came up many times. The chain recombines TRBV6-2 or TRBV6-3 with TRBJ2-5; no definite D call. The ends were cut back, 4 bases at V and 3 bases at J, with 6 bases in the middle. Germline CDR1 is MNHEY and CDR2 is SVGEGT. The CDR3 totals 12 residues. CDR3 in DNA: TGTGCCAGCAGTTCGGCAGAAGAGACCCAGTACTTC. It translates to CASSSAEETQYF.

The V gene is TRBV7-6, the J gene TRBJ2-1, with TRBD2 matching 10 bases. CDR3 length: 14 amino acids. V shed 0 bases and J 10 bases; nucleotides not matched to a gene: 3. CDR1 is SGHVS and CDR2 is FNYEAQ in the germline V gene. CDR3 region: CASSLALAGDEQFF. In DNA form, the CDR3 reads TGTGCCAGCAGCTTAGCGCTAGCGGGGGACGAGCAGTTCTTC.

The V call is TRBV2, the J call TRBJ1-5; 7 bases line up with TRBD1. The J segment lost 3 bases and the V segment lost 6 bases, leaving 5 bases of the junction unmatched. The germline CDR1 and CDR2 sequences are SNHLY and FYNNEI. The CDR3 is 14 amino acids. The DNA for the CDR3 is TGTGCCAGCAGCGGGCAGGGGGACAATCAGCCCCAGCATTTT. It specifies CASSGQGDNQPQHF.

This clonotype has at least ten counts. The rearrangement uses TRBV13 and TRBJ2-3; 8 bases agree with TRBD2. The CDR3 runs to 17 residues. CDR1 PRHDT and CDR2 FYEKMQ come from the germline V gene (reference sequence). J lost 2 bases, V lost 5 bases, and 12 bases had no gene match. The CDR3 sequence: CASSEALRGGNTDTQYF. Here the CDR3 DNA reads TGTGCCAGCAGCGAGGCCCTCCGGGGGGGAAACACAGATACGCAGTATTTT.